The clone carrying this TCR beta chain has just a few counts. Trimming cost V 3 bases and J 3 bases, with 8 bases left between them. Germline V gives CDR1 KGHSH, CDR2 LQKENI. The CDR3 spans 13 residues. The data originate from a study of shared clonotypes between healthy human individuals. Unsorted PBMC DNA was sequenced on ten immunoSEQ deep assay plates. Libraries were prepared by immunoSEQ multiplex PCR; TCRdb keeps only in-frame clonotypes and omits some of them. The sample holds hundreds of thousands of clones, around 78% seen once. Sequencing input: PBMCs. The chain employs TRBV18 and TRBJ1-2; weak D call: TRBD1 (5 bases). The source of this sequence is a woman in her thirties or forties in good health. Some clones in this sample may be carry-over from other donors' samples. This CDR3 reads CASSPRGDYGYTF. The DNA of the CDR3 is TGTGCCAGCTCACCGAGGGGAGACTATGGCTACACCTTC.